These 6 T cell receptor beta chains share one sample of origin, sequenced in a study of blood T cell repertoires in COVID-19. TCRdb's copy holds only in-frame clones and misses some; the assay was immunoSEQ multiplex PCR. Here the sample spans roughly 500,000 clones, 89% being singletons. The sequenced material came from peripheral blood. The receptors stem from a man between 18 and 35 years old with COVID-19, enrolled during active disease.

The rearrangement uses TRBV3-1 (or the pseudogene TRBV3-2) and TRBJ2-2, with 7 bases lining up with TRBD2. Germline-derived CDR1 and CDR2 are LGHDT and YNNKEL (reference sequence). Trimming at V came to 1 base and at J to 4 bases, leaving 3 bases not matched to a gene. The CDR3 has 15 residues. The CDR3 here is CASSQVLAVTGELFF. The CDR3, as DNA: TGTGCCAGCAGCCAAGTGCTAGCGGTCACCGGGGAGCTGTTTTTT.

CDR3 region: CASSPPKAYQSFTDTQYF. The CDR3 nucleotides read TGTGCCAGCTCACCACCGAAAGCCTACCAATCTTTTACAGATACGCAGTATTTT. The chain has TRBV18 and TRBJ2-3, with unresolved D. Trimming took off 0 bases at V and 3 bases at J, with 19 bases between the two ends. This CDR3 region has 18 residues. Germline lookup yields CDR1 KGHSH and CDR2 LQKENI.

The rearrangement uses TRBV7-2 and TRBJ1-5; 8 bases line up with TRBD1. The V gene's germline CDR1 is SGHTA and CDR2 FQGNSA. V dropped 2 bases and J dropped 3; count of bases not matched to a gene: 3. This CDR3 spans 15 amino acids. The CDR3 nucleotides are TGTGCCAGCAGCTTATGGACAGGGCCCAATCAGCCCCAGCATTTT. As protein: CASSLWTGPNQPQHF.

The rearrangement links TRBV7-6 to TRBJ2-1, with 11 nucleotides matching TRBD2. From germline, CDR1 is SGHVS and CDR2 FNYEAQ. The CDR3 covers 15 residues. Trimming removed 2 bases from V and 7 bases from J; junction bases left unmatched: 4. CDR3 amino acids: CASSLLAGGGNEQFF. CDR3 bases: TGTGCCAGCAGCTTACTAGCGGGGGGTGGGAATGAGCAGTTCTTC.

The V gene is TRBV2, the J gene TRBJ2-3; 9 bases agree with TRBD1. Trimming took 10 bases from V and 2 from J; bases not matched to a gene: 13. Germline assignment: CDR1 SNHLY and CDR2 FYNNEI. The CDR3 contains 16 residues. Written as DNA, the CDR3 is TGTGCCACCCTTCCTGGGGACAGGGTGTCCACAGATACGCAGTATTTT. Its protein product is CATLPGDRVSTDTQYF.

For the CDR3, the DNA is TGTGCCAGCAGGTCCCCGGGAGTGAATGAGCAGTTCTTC. Its translation is CASRSPGVNEQFF. The chain has TRBV3-1 (or the pseudogene TRBV3-2) and TRBJ2-1; D possibly corresponds to TRBD2 (6 bases). The CDR3 is 13 residues long. Germline loops: CDR1 LGHDT, CDR2 YNNKEL (reference sequence). Trimming pared 6 bases from V and 7 bases from J, leaving 13 bases between.